The clone carrying this TCR beta chain was detected ten times or more. This specimen comes from a study of T-cell reconstitution after alpha-beta-depleted transplantation in children. CDR1 is SQVTM and CDR2 is ANQGSEA in the germline V gene. This CDR3 comprises 14 residues. V was cut by 6 bases and J by 5 bases, with 16 bases left in between. Construction of the TCRbeta library involved unique molecular identifiers. Each CDR3 protein gets one entry after TCRdb re-called the PCR reads with MiXCR. The sample lists 250,000 or so distinct CDR3 sequences, approximately 8% occurring once. The chain has TRBV29-1 and TRBJ1-4, with D possibly matching TRBD1 (6 bases). The TCR sequence derives from a male patient younger than 18 who had a stem cell transplant for acute lymphoblastic leukemia, so the T cells may come from the graft donor. The specimen comprised PBMCs, mostly from graft donor cells, sampled 180 days after TCRalphabeta/CD19-depleted stem cell transplant. As DNA, the CDR3 is TGCAGCGTGACCTCCACAGGGAGCAATGAAAAACTGTTTTTT. This codes for CSVTSTGSNEKLFF.